This TCR beta chain derives from a study of blood T cell repertoires in COVID-19. Study-level information: Material from acute and convalescent COVID-19 was sourced from the United States, Italy and Spain. Sources were T cells, B-cell-depleted T cells, or PBMCs; the material itself was cDNA or gDNA.

Germline CDR1 and CDR2: MNHEY and SVGAGI. V lost 7 bases and J lost 5, with 17 bases in between. This CDR3 spans 15 amino acids. How the authors handled the data: Using reference gene primer amplification, nucleated cell counts were estimated. This table comes from immunoSEQ multiplex PCR, and its TCRdb copy is limited to in-frame clones, with some not included. D and trimming were read from the DNA, whereas the V and J calls and clone size are those reported in that table. The data contain about 180,000 clones, 70% to 85% of them singletons. This TCR was recovered from an elderly man with COVID-19, enrolled during active disease. The material sequenced was peripheral blood. The chain carries TRBV6-5 and TRBJ1-4; D is perhaps TRBD1 (6 bases). CDR3 sequence: CASTPAAGANEKLFF. The CDR3 nucleotides read TGTGCCAGCACACCTGCGGCAGGGGCGAATGAAAAACTGTTTTTT.